Included here is one TCR beta chain sequence, with context. There is no known antigen for this receptor. A much more abundant neighbour one base away suggests this may be a read error. V is shortened by 5 bases, J by 6 bases, and the region joining them spans 8 bases. The CDR1 and CDR2 encoded by the germline V gene are MGHDK and SYGVNS. From cysteine to phenylalanine, the CDR3 is 11 amino acids long. Of all the DNA, just the CDR3 is kept, 33 bases in frame from base 1. Stable Graves' hyperthyroidism was defined as no progression to ophthalmopathy during 18 months of follow-up. The hyperthyroidism patients were between 18 and 65 years old and newly diagnosed, with a disease duration of less than 2 months. The study excluded patients with uncontrolled infections, other autoimmune diseases, pregnancy or lactation. Diagnoses were based on clinical symptoms, serum thyroxine and TRAb, thyroid ultrasound and orbital computed tomography. Ficoll-Paque density gradient centrifugation was used to isolate PBMCs from about 9 ml of fresh peripheral blood. Total RNA was extracted using Trizol reagent, and RNA quality was assessed on an Agilent 2100 Bioanalyzer.

This sample was included in a study of T cells in Graves' hyperthyroidism and ophthalmopathy (dated by TCRdb to between 2018 and 2021). With regard to the full study: Peripheral blood was collected at initial diagnosis, before any treatment. The roughly 99 discovery patients were divided at random into training and test sets in a 7:3 ratio. Following sampling, methimazole starting at 30 mg daily was given to hyperthyroidism patients, and high-dose intravenous methylprednisolone was given to ophthalmopathy patients. Prospective prediction of ophthalmopathy was tested in an independent validation cohort consisting of 18 hyperthyroidism patients and around 16 patients who later progressed to ophthalmopathy. To identify distinguishing TCR V-J signatures, a discovery cohort of about 100 patients was used, comprising 40 to 45 with Graves' ophthalmopathy and under 60 with stable Graves' hyperthyroidism. TCR Vbeta CDR3 sequencing of approximately 140 peripheral blood samples (43 ophthalmopathy, over 70 hyperthyroidism and roughly 17 progressor patients) is reported in the paper. In addition, the study compared T-cell repertoires in thyroid tissue and in blood from roughly six Graves' hyperthyroidism patients.

Amplification of TCR beta CDR3 regions was carried out from RNA transcripts. The first round of RT-PCR for the TCR CDR3 was performed with the HTBI primer set and the Qiagen OneStep RT-PCR kit. Libraries were constructed in a second round of multiplex PCR, after which size selection and purification were performed. The libraries were sequenced on an Illumina HiSeq2000 using paired-end 100 bp reads. The original pipeline was this. SOAPnuke was used to process the raw data, removing reads that contained adapters or uncalled bases, had a mean Phred below 15, or lacked an exact match to the constant primer or identifier. COPE v1.2.5 was used to merge the high-quality paired reads, and each unique nucleotide sequence was defined as a clonotype. MiTCR v1.1 was used to align the clonotypes against IMGT TRBV, TRBD and TRBJ reference segments. The analysis included only V-J combinations with a frequency above 0.0001, which together covered 98% to 99.2% of the repertoires. A TCS score was defined as the ratio between F50 (clonal expansion) and ExV (chaos), using BLOSUM62-based TCRdist between CDR3 peptides within each V-J. Welch's t-statistics and random forest reduced roughly 500 V-J features to 10 to 15, which were used in a naive Bayes classifier (R e1071). The Morisita-Horn index was used to measure how similar the thyroid and blood repertoires were. TCRdb reworked the public reads: Q25 trimming with fastp, MiXCR clone assembly, productive beta chains retained. One record per CDR3 amino acid sequence lists the most common genes and DNA. TCRdb's processing, not the study's, gives the V and J calls here. For this sample there are hundreds of thousands of distinct CDR3 sequences; roughly 40% appear just once. The ten largest clonotypes hold over 8% of the sample.

On the study overall, not on this receptor specifically: Ophthalmopathy was separated from stable hyperthyroidism by a 13 V-J signature model, with 87.88% sensitivity and just over 81% specificity obtained in cross-validation and 80%/75% obtained in testing. Blood samples also contained most of the expanded thyroid clonotypes (frequency above 0.001), which suggests that blood repertoires may reflect thyroid immune responses. In validation, the model predicted progression to ophthalmopathy with approximately 71% sensitivity and roughly 72% specificity, a median of 6.5 months before onset. Sample size was not statistically predetermined, and blinding of investigators to group allocation was not performed.

What was sequenced was blood. This receptor was identified in a man younger than 30 with Graves' hyperthyroidism. In this chain, TRBV25-1 is recombined with TRBJ2-7, and possibly TRBD2, on 6 matching bases. CDR3 sequence: CASSWGVEQYF. The DNA is as follows: TGTGCCAGCAGTTGGGGGGTCGAGCAGTACTTC.